These 25 T cell receptor beta chains were all obtained from the same sample, sequenced in a study of cytomegalovirus exposure and HLA in healthy donors. This table comes from immunoSEQ multiplex PCR, and its TCRdb copy is limited to in-frame clones, with some not included. This table has 300,000 to 400,000 clones, approximately 86% appearing once. Sequenced input: PBMCs. The source of these receptors is a man aged 25 to 40 in good health and CMV-seronegative.

A single count supports this clone. V and J are TRBV5-1 and TRBJ1-1; perhaps TRBD1 as D (6 bases). CDR3 length: 15 amino acids. V was trimmed by 3 bases and J by 4 bases, leaving 16 bases between them. Germline V gene lookup returns CDR1 SGHRS and CDR2 YFSETQ. CDR3 sequence: CASSSSGQPGTEAFF. The CDR3 DNA follows: TGCGCCAGCAGCTCCTCGGGACAACCAGGCACTGAAGCTTTCTTT.

The chain uses TRBV15 and TRBJ2-3, with 11 nucleotides matching TRBD2. This CDR3 comprises 17 residues. J lost 7 bases, V lost 2 bases, and 11 bases had no gene match. Germline CDR1 is LNHNV and CDR2 is YYDKDF (reference sequence). Written as DNA, the CDR3 is TGTGCCACCAGCAGACCTATGGGGACTAGCGGTGCCCATACGCAGTATTTT. Translated, it gives CATSRPMGTSGAHTQYF.

The chain joins TRBV4-1 to TRBJ2-7; 9 positions match TRBD2. Germline loops: CDR1 MGHRA, CDR2 YSYEKL. V lost 2 bases to trimming and J lost 5 bases; unmatched junction nucleotides: 13. The CDR3 consists of 17 residues. CDR3 amino acids: CASSQQTMRGGHNEQYF. The CDR3 DNA reads TGCGCCAGCAGCCAACAGACTATGCGGGGGGGCCACAACGAGCAGTACTTC.

The V call is TRBV10-2, the J call TRBJ1-1; D unclear. CDR1 and CDR2 from the germline V gene are WSHSY and SAAADI. The germline V and J ends were trimmed by 3 bases and 0 bases, with 11 bases remaining between them. The CDR3 contains 15 residues. CDR3 residues: CASSDRGRMNTEAFF. DNA of the CDR3: TGCGCCAGCAGTGACAGAGGCAGAATGAACACTGAAGCTTTCTTT.

The chain combines TRBV4-1 with TRBJ2-5, with 9 nucleotides matching TRBD1. The junction had 12 bases not matched to a gene; V was cut back by 1 base and J by 6 bases. The CDR3 sequence is 17 residues long. Germline V gene sequence: CDR1 MGHRA, CDR2 YSYEKL. The CDR3 reads CASSQASGGTGLQTQYF. The CDR3 DNA is TGCGCCAGCAGCCAAGCCTCCGGCGGGACAGGGTTACAGACCCAGTACTTC.

The V call is TRBV2, the J call TRBJ1-4; TRBD1 matches 7 bases. The CDR3 totals 15 residues. V lost 6 bases to trimming and J lost 7 bases; unmatched junction nucleotides: 11. Germline values: CDR1 SNHLY, CDR2 FYNNEI. For the CDR3, the DNA is TGTGCCAGCAGCCCGAGGGCAGGGGGGACTGAAAAACTGTTTTTT. This encodes CASSPRAGGTEKLFF.

This clone was seen a few times. This chain uses TRBV19 with TRBJ1-2; TRBD1 is a possible D gene (5 bases). Trimming removed 3 bases from V and 4 bases from J, with 12 bases in between. CDR1 and CDR2 from the germline V gene are LNHDA and SQIVND (reference sequence). The length of the CDR3 is 14 residues. CDR3 in DNA: TGTGCCAGTAGTATTCAGGGCGGTGGCTATGGCTACACCTTC. Its protein is CASSIQGGGYGYTF.

The genes are TRBV12-5 and TRBJ1-5; D possibly corresponds to TRBD1 (6 bases). V was cut by 3 bases and J by 6 bases, with 6 bases left in between. This CDR3 is 12 amino acids long. CDR1 is LGHNT and CDR2 is FRNRAP in the germline V gene. The CDR3: CASGLGGQPQHF. The CDR3 DNA sequence: TGTGCTAGTGGTTTAGGGGGTCAGCCCCAGCATTTT.

The chain has TRBV18 and TRBJ2-1; TRBD1 might be the D (6 bases). The CDR3 has 11 amino acids. Deletions cut 6 bases from V and 10 bases from J, with 10 bases between. Germline loops: CDR1 KGHSH, CDR2 LQKENI. The CDR3 sequence: CASSSRGEQFF. The DNA of the CDR3 is TGTGCCAGCTCCTCGAGGGGGGAGCAGTTCTTC.

The rearrangement uses TRBV5-6 and TRBJ1-4; TRBD1 matches 11 bases. CDR3 length: 16 residues. Germline loops: CDR1 SGHDT, CDR2 YYEEEE. V shed 3 bases and J 4 bases; nucleotides not matched to a gene: 5. The CDR3, as DNA: TGTGCCAGCAGCTACTGGACAGGGGGCCATAATGAAAAACTGTTTTTT. Amino acid sequence: CASSYWTGGHNEKLFF.

The gene calls are TRBV7-2 and TRBJ1-5, with 7 nucleotides matching TRBD1. CDR3 length: 15 amino acids. V trimming: 6 bases; J trimming: 6 bases; junction bases outside the gene matches: 11. Germline V gives CDR1 SGHTA, CDR2 FQGNSA. The CDR3 DNA follows: TGTGCCAGCAGAATGGGACAGTCGTTTGTTCAGCCCCAGCATTTT. Translation gives CASRMGQSFVQPQHF.

The rearrangement uses TRBV13 and TRBJ1-2; perhaps TRBD1 as D (5 bases). Trimming stripped 3 bases from V and 4 bases from J, with 12 bases between. The CDR3 sequence is 14 residues long. Germline V lookup: CDR1 PRHDT, CDR2 FYEKMQ (reference sequence). The CDR3 loop reads CASSLGGTSYGYTF. CDR3 in DNA: TGTGCCAGCAGCTTGGGTGGGACTTCCTATGGCTACACCTTC.

The rearrangement uses TRBV7-9 and TRBJ1-5, with D possibly matching TRBD1 (5 bases). The CDR3 spans 14 residues. Trimming pared 0 bases from V and 9 bases from J, leaving 12 bases between. CDR1 SEHNR and CDR2 FQNEAQ come from the germline V gene (reference sequence). The DNA of the CDR3 is TGTGCCAGCAGCTTAGCGGGGGGGGAGCTGCCCCAGCATTTT. Translating it yields CASSLAGGELPQHF.

The chain combines TRBV6-5 with TRBJ1-6; a possible D gene is TRBD1 (5 bases). In germline, CDR1 is MNHEY, CDR2 SVGAGI. The V end was cut by 0 bases, the J end by 8 bases, with 11 bases between. The CDR3 is 15 amino acids. DNA of the CDR3: TGTGCCAGCAGTTACTCGATACAGGCCGATTCACCCCTCCACTTT. This encodes CASSYSIQADSPLHF.

The rearrangement links TRBV2 to TRBJ1-1; TRBD1 aligns across 7 bases. This CDR3 is 13 amino acids long. The ends lost 4 bases at V and 5 bases at J; junction bases unmatched: 4. The germline V gene encodes CDR1 SNHLY and CDR2 FYNNEI. The CDR3 region is CASSVTGYTEAFF. The CDR3 region has the DNA TGTGCCAGCAGTGTGACAGGGTATACTGAAGCTTTCTTT.

The chain couples TRBV6-7 to TRBJ1-5, with a tentative D call TRBD1 (5 bases). TRBV6-7 counts as an open reading frame of uncertain function. Trimming took off 2 bases at V and 6 bases at J, with 14 bases between the two ends. This CDR3 has 15 residues. This CDR3 is CASSYGPLRGQPQHF. The CDR3 bases are TGTGCCAGCAGTTACGGCCCTTTAAGGGGTCAGCCCCAGCATTTT.

The chain couples TRBV6-6 to TRBJ2-7; TRBD1 aligns across 11 bases. V shed 0 bases, J shed 2 bases, and the junction held 3 bases outside the gene matches. Germline V gene sequence: CDR1 MNHNY, CDR2 SVGAGI (reference sequence). The CDR3 runs 16 residues. The CDR3 nucleotides are TGTGCCAGCAGTTACTCGAGGGGACAGGGGGCCTACGAGCAGTACTTC. Encoded protein: CASSYSRGQGAYEQYF.

The CDR3 DNA follows: TGCAGCGTTGATCGGGGGAGACTGAACACTGAAGCTTTCTTT. Translation gives CSVDRGRLNTEAFF. The chain joins TRBV29-1 to TRBJ1-1, with D possibly TRBD1 on 5 matching bases. This CDR3 contains 14 residues. Germline CDR1 and CDR2: SQVTM and ANQGSEA. V lost 3 bases and J 0 bases, leaving 11 bases between the germline ends. Together with reference TRBV29-1 and TRBJ1-1, the CDR3 gives the full variable domain: SAVISQKPSRDICQRGTSLTIQCQVDSQVTMMFWYRQQPGQSLTLIATANQGSEATYESGFVIDKFPISRPNLTFSTLTVSNMSPEDSSIYLCSVDRGRLNTEAFFGQGTRLTVV.

The chain combines TRBV5-1 with TRBJ2-5; 9 bases line up with TRBD2. This CDR3 region has 14 residues. The ends lost 6 bases at V and 4 bases at J; junction bases unmatched: 7. Per the germline V gene, CDR1 is SGHRS and CDR2 is YFSETQ. This chain's CDR3 is CASKAGGGRETQYF. CDR3 sequence (DNA): TGCGCCAGCAAAGCGGGGGGAGGGAGAGAGACCCAGTACTTC.

The chain recombines TRBV5-1 with TRBJ1-1, with D hard to call. V dropped 0 bases and J dropped 4 bases, with 10 bases sitting between them. CDR3 size: 14 residues. CDR1 is SGHRS and CDR2 is YFSETQ in the germline V gene. The CDR3 loop reads CASSLARVRTEAFF. Written as DNA, the CDR3 is TGCGCCAGCAGCTTGGCTCGGGTCCGCACTGAAGCTTTCTTT.

This chain joins TRBV9 and TRBJ2-6, with a possible D match to TRBD1 (7 bases). Trimming pared 2 bases from V and 0 bases from J, leaving 27 bases between. The CDR3 runs 22 residues. Germline CDR1 reads SGDLS; CDR2 reads YYNGEE. CDR3 protein: CASSVGAGGYSVVDSGANVLTF. The CDR3 DNA reads TGTGCCAGCAGCGTCGGGGCAGGGGGGTATTCGGTGGTTGACTCTGGGGCCAACGTCCTGACTTTC.

The chain couples TRBV7-2 to TRBJ1-1; 8 bases map to TRBD1. Unmatched junction bases numbered 11, after V lost 4 bases and J lost 7 bases. Germline V CDR1 and CDR2: SGHTA, FQGNSA. This CDR3 has 15 residues. The CDR3 loop reads CASSSVAGGNREAFF. CDR3 bases: TGTGCCAGCAGCTCCGTTGCAGGGGGCAACCGTGAAGCTTTCTTT.

V and J are TRBV6-1 and TRBJ1-5; TRBD1 is a possible D gene (6 bases). V gave up 1 base and J gave up 0 bases, with 7 bases separating them. CDR1 is MNHNS, CDR2 SASEGT, per germline. The CDR3 totals 15 residues. CDR3 residues: CASSEGTDSNQPQHF. In DNA, the CDR3 is TGTGCCAGCAGTGAAGGGACAGATAGCAATCAGCCCCAGCATTTT.

Points on this clone: One junction end does not reproduce the germline sequence, and a read error may be involved. V is TRBV4-1 and J is TRBJ2-7; TRBD1 is a possible D gene (6 bases). Germline assignment: CDR1 MGHRA and CDR2 YSYEKL. The CDR3 runs to 15 residues. The CDR3 nucleotides read TGCGCCACCAGCCAAGACGACAGGAACCTATACGAGCAGTACTTC. Encoded protein: CATSQDDRNLYEQYF.

V gene TRBV5-4 combines with J gene TRBJ2-7; D is ambiguous. The CDR3 totals 13 residues. V lost 9 bases to trimming and J lost 1 base, with 14 bases between them. CDR1 SGHNT and CDR2 YYREEE come from the germline V gene (reference sequence). Here the CDR3 reads CAIHRPGSYEQYF. The CDR3 DNA reads TGTGCCATCCACCGTCCAGGATCCTACGAGCAGTACTTC.